This T cell receptor (beta chain) was documented in a study of cytomegalovirus exposure and HLA in healthy donors listed by TCRdb under 2017. Some background on the complete study: A later analysis indicated that the 120 validation repertoires were generated on the platform also employed for the roughly 730 repertoires of the first cohort. The study was designed to test whether signatures of past pathogen exposure could be identified by cataloging public T cell receptors. A separate validation cohort of more than 100 different subjects was used in addition to the approximately 700-subject first cohort. To predict cytomegalovirus infection status, the study combined high-throughput TCR immunosequencing, statistical association of individual TCRs with disease status, and machine learning.

This clone was detected a few times. There is no known antigen for this receptor. The input lacks base qualities; no much larger clone sits a single base away. In the germline V gene, CDR1 corresponds to MNHEY and CDR2 to SVGAGI. The CDR3 measures 14 amino acids from cysteine to phenylalanine. Just the 42-base CDR3 DNA is kept, in frame starting at base 1. The trim is 0 bases for V and 3 bases for J, with a gap of 8 bases between the germline ends. The donors belonged to the validation cohort of about 110 subjects, which was separate from the roughly 700-subject first cohort. Findings and caveats that apply to the study as a whole: Most TCR sequences were observed very rarely across donors, whereas some public TCRs were present in many individuals. The classifier was reported to diagnose cytomegalovirus status with high specificity and sensitivity in both the original cohort and the validation cohort. A total of fewer than 200 TCR beta chains were listed by the study as associated with cytomegalovirus. A later analysis found that TCRs clustered in the first cohort also tended to co-occur in the 100 to 150 validation repertoires, with more than 90% of cluster scores above 0. In vitro tests confirmed that a few of the cytomegalovirus-associated TCR beta chains recognize cytomegalovirus antigens. The authors suggested that the approach could potentially be extended to other disease states and immunological phenotypes. A later analysis had no HLA typing for the validation cohort, so co-occurrence there was scored across all 110 or so repertoires.

Receptor libraries were prepared by the immunoSEQ multiplex PCR assay. As for the authors' bioinformatics: A statistical classification framework was developed to diagnose cytomegalovirus status using the catalog of TCR beta chain sequences. TCRdb mirrors the immuneACCESS table, restricted to in-frame sequences. Some clones are absent from its copies; in checked studies, under half trace to an unresolved V gene, and the reason for the others is unknown. V, J and clone size are those of that table, while D and trimming were read from the DNA. For this sample there are about 160,000 clones; around 89% appear just once. The leading ten clones occupy 2.5% to 3.5% of the sample.

The specimen was PBMCs. The origin of this receptor is a man between 18 and 35 years old in good health and CMV-seronegative. The V gene is TRBV6-5 and the J gene is TRBJ1-2; no D gene can be assigned with confidence. The nucleotide sequence is TGTGCCAGCAGTTACTCGCGGAGGGACTATGGCTACACCTTC. The resulting protein is CASSYSRRDYGYTF.